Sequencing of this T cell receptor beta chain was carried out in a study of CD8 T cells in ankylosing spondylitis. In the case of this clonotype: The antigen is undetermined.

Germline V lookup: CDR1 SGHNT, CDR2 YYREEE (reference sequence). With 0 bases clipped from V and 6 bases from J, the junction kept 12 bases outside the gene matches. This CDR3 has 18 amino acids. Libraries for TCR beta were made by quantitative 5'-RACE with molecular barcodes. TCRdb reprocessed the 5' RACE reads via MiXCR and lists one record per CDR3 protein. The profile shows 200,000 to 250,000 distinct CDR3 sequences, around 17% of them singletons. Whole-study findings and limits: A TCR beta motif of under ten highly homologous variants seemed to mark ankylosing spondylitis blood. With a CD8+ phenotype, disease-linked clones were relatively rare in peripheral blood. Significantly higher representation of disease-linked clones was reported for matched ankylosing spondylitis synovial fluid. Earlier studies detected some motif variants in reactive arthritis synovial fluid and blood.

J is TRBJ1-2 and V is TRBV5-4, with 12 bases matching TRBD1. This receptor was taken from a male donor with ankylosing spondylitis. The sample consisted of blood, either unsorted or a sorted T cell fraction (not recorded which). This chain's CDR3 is CASSLVPGGTGGIDGYTF. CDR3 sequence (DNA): TGTGCCAGCAGCTTGGTCCCGGGCGGGACAGGGGGCATCGATGGCTACACCTTC.